Following are 18 T cell receptor beta chains from one sample sequenced in a study of post-analysis software for immune sequencing data. Study conclusions and caveats: Controls had lower frequencies than patients of 4 or 5 TRBV segments, which included TRBV5-6, TRBV5-1 and TRBV20-1.

The library was made from cDNA and included unique molecular identifiers. TCRdb recomputed calls from the PCR reads with MiXCR, one row per CDR3 protein. The data hold 750,000 to 950,000 distinct CDR3 sequences, with about 57% observed a single time. For these TCRs, the target antigens are not known. The source material was blood. The receptors originated from a girl aged 5-17 years with multiple sclerosis.

The chain employs TRBV6-4 and TRBJ2-3, with TRBD2 matching over 9 bases. The CDR3 is 13 amino acids. Germline trimming cut 2 bases from V and 6 bases from J; bases unmatched to any gene: 0. Germline V gene sequence: CDR1 MRHNA, CDR2 SNTAGT. CDR3 residues: CASSDGTSDTQYF. The CDR3 DNA sequence: TGTGCCAGCAGTGACGGGACTAGCGATACGCAGTATTTT.

V and J are TRBV5-1 and TRBJ2-1; D not certain. The V gene lost 0 bases and the J gene lost 6 bases, with 10 bases spanning the gap. This CDR3 region has 14 residues. Germline V gives CDR1 SGHRS, CDR2 YFSETQ. The CDR3 region is CASSLDLSRNEQFF. CDR3 nucleotide sequence: TGCGCCAGCAGCTTGGATCTCTCTCGCAATGAGCAGTTCTTC.

The chain combines TRBV29-1 with TRBJ1-4, with 7 bases lining up with TRBD1. This CDR3 contains 15 residues. Per the germline V gene, CDR1 is SQVTM and CDR2 is ANQGSEA. After removal of 7 bases from V and 3 bases from J, the junction contained 11 bases not matched to a gene. This CDR3 is CSASGQYNPNEKLFF. The DNA for the CDR3 is TGCAGCGCCTCGGGACAGTACAACCCTAATGAAAAACTGTTTTTT.

The J gene is TRBJ2-1, the V gene TRBV5-1; tentatively, D is TRBD1 or TRBD2 (5 bases each). Per the germline V gene, CDR1 is SGHRS and CDR2 is YFSETQ. The CDR3 is 14 residues long. V lost 4 bases and J 8 bases, leaving 16 bases between the germline ends. The CDR3 DNA sequence: TGCGCCAGCAGCCCCCGGGACCCGCGGGATGAGCAGTTCTTC. It translates to CASSPRDPRDEQFF.

The genes are TRBV12-5 and TRBJ2-1; a weak D match, TRBD2 (6 bases). The CDR3 is 16 residues long. Germline V gives CDR1 LGHNT, CDR2 FRNRAP. Trimming pared 0 bases from V and 6 bases from J, leaving 15 bases between. In DNA, the CDR3 is TGTGCTAGTGGTTTGGTACTGGGGGGACTGGGCAATGAGCAGTTCTTC. The encoded protein is CASGLVLGGLGNEQFF.

In its sample, this clonotype was seen a few times. The V and J genes are TRBV20-1 and TRBJ1-6, with D perhaps matching TRBD1 (5 bases). This CDR3 is built from 14 residues. V dropped 5 bases and J dropped 5 bases, with 13 bases sitting between them. CDR1 and CDR2 (germline): DFQATT, SNEGSKA (reference sequence). CDR3 region: CSASPGTHNSPLHF. CDR3 nucleotides: TGCAGTGCTTCCCCCGGGACCCATAATTCACCCCTCCACTTT.

V gene TRBV20-1 combines with J gene TRBJ2-3; 11 bases line up with TRBD1. Germline lookup yields CDR1 DFQATT and CDR2 SNEGSKA (reference sequence). This CDR3 contains 12 residues. This CDR3 is CSGTGGPDTQYF. The CDR3 bases are TGCAGCGGGACAGGGGGACCAGATACGCAGTATTTT.

This clonotype was detected only once. The CDR3 sequence: CASSSNAGGLSTEAFF. The CDR3 region has the DNA TGTGCCAGCAGCTCTAACGCAGGGGGCTTGAGCACTGAAGCTTTCTTT. The chain combines TRBV7-9 with TRBJ1-1, with 8 bases identical to TRBD1. V gave up 4 bases and J gave up 4 bases; unmatched junction bases: 11. Germline values: CDR1 SEHNR, CDR2 FQNEAQ (reference sequence). This CDR3 spans 16 amino acids.

This clonotype was detected only a few times. The chain links TRBV5-1 to TRBJ1-1; the D gene is possibly TRBD1 (5 bases). This CDR3 has 14 amino acids. The germline V gene has CDR1 SGHRS and CDR2 YFSETQ. The ends were cut back, 0 bases at V and 5 bases at J, with 11 bases in the middle. CDR3 residues: CASSLEGRATEAFF. CDR3 DNA sequence: TGCGCCAGCAGCTTGGAGGGCAGGGCGACTGAAGCTTTCTTT.

The genes are TRBV29-1 and TRBJ2-5, with 9 bases lining up with TRBD1. J gave up 11 bases and V 6 bases, and 16 bases lay outside the gene matches. Germline CDR1 and CDR2: SQVTM and ANQGSEA. The CDR3 loop spans 14 amino acids. CDR3 sequence: CSVKDRGAHNEQYF. The CDR3 nucleotides read TGCAGCGTCAAGGACAGGGGAGCGCACAATGAGCAGTACTTC.

This sequence joins TRBV29-1 and TRBJ2-1; D possibly corresponds to TRBD2 (6 bases). V gave up 2 bases and J gave up 5 bases, with 13 bases separating them. Germline V gene sequence: CDR1 SQVTM, CDR2 ANQGSEA. CDR3 length equals 14 residues. CDR3 loop: CSVEWEVAHNEQFF. CDR3 nucleotides: TGCAGCGTTGAATGGGAGGTAGCACACAATGAGCAGTTCTTC.

The genes are TRBV24-1 and TRBJ2-7, with TRBD2 as a possible D gene (5 bases). Trimming shortened V by 12 bases and J by 2 bases, and 13 bases separated the two germline ends. Germline V lookup: CDR1 KGHDR, CDR2 SFDVKD. This CDR3 contains 12 residues. CDR3 region: CAPRLLPYEQYF. The CDR3 coding sequence is TGTGCCCCTCGACTACTCCCCTACGAGCAGTACTTC.

The chain carries TRBV7-3 and TRBJ2-3; the D gene is possibly TRBD2 (6 bases). CDR3 length equals 14 residues. In germline, CDR1 is SGHTA, CDR2 FQGTGA. V was shortened by 5 bases and J by 2 bases, with 11 bases between the two germline ends. The DNA of the CDR3 is TGTGCCAGCAGCGCGGGACGGTACACAGATACGCAGTATTTT. This translates into CASSAGRYTDTQYF.

The genes are TRBV29-1 and TRBJ1-2, with D possibly being TRBD1 (6 bases). Germline CDR1 is SQVTM and CDR2 is ANQGSEA. CDR3 length: 12 residues. The V and J ends lost 5 bases and 6 bases respectively, with 13 bases between them. CDR3 sequence (DNA): TGCAGCGTTCTACAGGGTAGGCATGGCTACACCTTC. Its protein product is CSVLQGRHGYTF.

The chain links TRBV20-1 to TRBJ2-3; D is possibly TRBD2 (6 bases). The V gene's germline CDR1 is DFQATT and CDR2 SNEGSKA (reference sequence). Trimming took off 0 bases at V and 2 bases at J, with 21 bases between the two ends. This CDR3 is built from 18 residues. CDR3: CSARDSGLPIKHTDTQYF. DNA of the CDR3: TGCAGTGCTAGAGACTCGGGACTCCCCATCAAACACACAGATACGCAGTATTTT.

This chain links TRBV29-1 with TRBJ1-2; D gene ambiguous. Trimming cost V 2 bases and J 4 bases, with 8 bases left between them. The CDR3 is 12 residues long. Germline V gives CDR1 SQVTM, CDR2 ANQGSEA. CDR3 sequence: CSVERSRYGYTF. For the CDR3, the DNA is TGCAGCGTTGAAAGGTCCCGCTATGGCTACACCTTC.

This chain uses TRBV7-2 with TRBJ2-5, with 9 bases fitting TRBD2. CDR1 and CDR2 (germline): SGHTA, FQGNSA. With 1 base clipped from V and 1 base from J, the junction kept 4 bases outside the gene matches. This CDR3 has 16 residues. Here the CDR3 DNA reads TGTGCCAGCAGCTTAGGGTCTAGCGGGGTCCAAGAGACCCAGTACTTC. Amino acid sequence: CASSLGSSGVQETQYF. Full variable domain (missing parts from reference TRBV7-2 and TRBJ2-5): GAGVSQSPSNKVTEKGKDVELRCDPISGHTALYWYRQSLGQGLEFLIYFQGNSAPDKSGLPSDRFSAERTGGSVSTLTIQRTQQEDSAVYLCASSLGSSGVQETQYFGPGTRLLVL.

The chain uses TRBV2 and TRBJ2-3; a possible D gene is TRBD1 (6 bases). Trimming pared 3 bases from V and 3 bases from J, leaving 13 bases between. Germline V lookup: CDR1 SNHLY, CDR2 FYNNEI. CDR3 length: 15 amino acids. CDR3 sequence (DNA): TGTGCCAGCAGTGACCAGGGGTCGGGGACAGATACGCAGTATTTT. Amino acid sequence: CASSDQGSGTDTQYF.